Many counts were recorded for the clone carrying this T cell receptor beta chain. Time point defined: blood at routine non-recurrence follow-up after resection. This sample stems from a study of spatial heterogeneity in lung cancer. At the level of the study: Compared with alpha-chain sequences, beta-chain sequences were consistently detected in greater numbers.

TCRdb re-derived calls from the 5' RACE reads in MiXCR, one entry per CDR3 protein. Among about 120,000 distinct CDR3 sequences, under 14% were seen once, and the ten largest hold less than 25%. CDR1 is MNHNY, CDR2 SVGAGI, per germline (reference sequence). V lost 6 bases to trimming and J lost 5 bases; unmatched junction nucleotides: 4. The CDR3 has 15 residues. Sequencing was performed on PBMCs, taken at follow-up. The sequence came from a female donor with early-stage non-small cell lung cancer. The V and J genes are TRBV6-6 and TRBJ2-3; 14 bases fit TRBD2. The CDR3 sequence: CASRTSGRAGDTQYF. The CDR3 nucleotides are TGTGCCAGCAGGACTAGCGGGAGGGCCGGAGATACGCAGTATTTT.